These T cell receptor beta chains were read from a single sample in a study of blood T cell repertoires in COVID-19. Profiling relied on immunoSEQ multiplex PCR, and the TCRdb table lists in-frame clones only, not all of them. The sample yields around 300,000 clones, about 85% seen once. The sequenced sample consisted of peripheral blood. The receptors were sampled from a man aged 18 to 29 with active or convalescent COVID-19. The CDR3 runs from the conserved cysteine through the conserved F or W. D genes are given only for firm matches. Size is omitted from some rows. Given values are once, few, many or a class for expanded clones.

TGTGCTAGTGGTCCCTCGGGTCGTGGTTTTGGCTACACCTTC,CASGPSGRGFGYTF,14,-,-,TRBJ1-2,TRBV12-5
TGCGCCAGCTCAATGTCGGGTCTCGGAAACACCATATATTTT,CASSMSGLGNTIYF,14,-,-,TRBJ1-3,TRBV4-3
TGTGCCAGCAGGGAGGGACAGATTAACTATGGCTACACCTTC,CASREGQINYGYTF,14,TRBD1,-,TRBJ1-2,TRBV2
TGCGCCAGCAGCCCTACCGGACAGATTCATCAGCCCCAGCATTTT,CASSPTGQIHQPQHF,15,-,-,TRBJ1-5,TRBV4-1
TGTGCCAGCAGCTCCGAGAGCGGGCGACACAATGAGCAGTTCTTC,CASSSESGRHNEQFF,15,-,-,TRBJ2-1,TRBV7-7
TGTGCCAGCAGCAATAAGGGGCGGGGACAGACTAACTATGGCTACACCTTC,CASSNKGRGQTNYGYTF,17,TRBD1,-,TRBJ1-2,TRBV7-8
TGTGCCAGCAGCTTAGGACGGTCCAGGGTGGGGTACGAGCAGTACTTC,CASSLGRSRVGYEQYF,16,-,once,TRBJ2-7,TRBV5-5
TGTGCCAGTCGATCCGGGACAGGGGTCTCCTACGAGCAGTACTTC,CASRSGTGVSYEQYF,15,TRBD1,-,TRBJ2-7,TRBV19
TGTGCCAGCAGCCGACAACTAGCCACCGGGGAGCTGTTTTTT,CASSRQLATGELFF,14,-,-,TRBJ2-2,TRBV5-6
TGTGCCAGCAGCACGACAGGGGGCGTACAATTGAATGAGCAGTTCTTC,CASSTTGGVQLNEQFF,16,TRBD1,-,TRBJ2-1,TRBV28
TGTGCCAGCTCTACCAGTGTCTCAGGGACAGTATCCTACGAGCAGTACTTC,CASSTSVSGTVSYEQYF,17,TRBD1,-,TRBJ2-7,TRBV18
TGTGCCAGTAGTATGGTTCAGGGATACGAGCAGTACTTC,CASSMVQGYEQYF,13,-,-,TRBJ2-7,TRBV19
TGTGCCAGCAGCCGAACGGGACAGGGAAACACTGAAGCTTTCTTT,CASSRTGQGNTEAFF,15,TRBD1,-,TRBJ1-1,TRBV3-1/TRBV3-2
TGCGCCAGCAGCCCCAGGACTGGAAACACCATATATTTT,CASSPRTGNTIYF,13,-,-,TRBJ1-3,TRBV4-3
TGTGCCAGCATTGGGACAGGGGGCCGGTCTGGTCAGCCCCAGCATTTT,CASIGTGGRSGQPQHF,16,TRBD1,once,TRBJ1-5,TRBV2
TGTGCCAGCAGCCAAGCGACTAGCGGCGCAGGGGAGCAGTACTTC,CASSQATSGAGEQYF,15,TRBD2,-,TRBJ2-7,TRBV3-1/TRBV3-2
TGTGCCAGCAGACAAACTAGCGGGAACGCCTACGAGCAGTACTTC,CASRQTSGNAYEQYF,15,TRBD2,-,TRBJ2-7,TRBV11-2
TGTGCCAGCAGCTTCCGGTTCGAAGAGACCCAGTACTTC,CASSFRFEETQYF,13,-,-,TRBJ2-5,TRBV7-8
TGTGCCAGCACCTCCCGGGTGGGGGGACATGAGCAGTTCTTC,CASTSRVGGHEQFF,14,-,-,TRBJ2-1,TRBV11-2
TGTGCCAGCAGTCAGGGGGCTGGGGCCAACGTCCTGACTTTC,CASSQGAGANVLTF,14,TRBD1,once,TRBJ2-6,TRBV6-5
TGTGCCAGCAGTCGCGAAGGGAGTTCACCTTATGGCTACACCTTC,CASSREGSSPYGYTF,15,-,-,TRBJ1-2,TRBV2
TGTGCCAGCAGTTTCTGGCCCGTGGGGAGACTAAATTCAGATACGCAGTATTTT,CASSFWPVGRLNSDTQYF,18,-,-,TRBJ2-3,TRBV27
TGTGCCAGCGCCCGGGGGGGGGCCAACTACGAGCAGTACTTC,CASARGGANYEQYF,14,TRBD2,-,TRBJ2-7,TRBV13